Each of the 14 T cell receptor beta chains below was sequenced from the same sample in a study of T cell responses to AZD1222 COVID-19 vaccine. Profiled with immunoSEQ multiplex PCR; TCRdb holds only in-frame clones, not every one. The repertoire consists of some 120,000 clones, with 89% occurring once and the leading ten covering more than 4%. Sequences were derived from peripheral blood, sampled on day 0 of AZD1222 vaccination. These receptors were obtained from an adult in good health.

The J gene is TRBJ2-1, the V gene TRBV3-1 (or the pseudogene TRBV3-2), with 12 bases identical to TRBD2. V was pared by 4 bases and J by 9 bases, with 4 bases of the junction left unmatched. CDR1 is LGHDT, CDR2 YNNKEL, per germline (reference sequence). The CDR3 is made up of 14 amino acids. The CDR3 bases are TGTGCCAGCAGCCTCGGACTAGCGGGGCGTGAGCAGTTCTTC. Translation: CASSLGLAGREQFF.

The chain is built from TRBV7-3 and TRBJ2-1, with 9 bases fitting TRBD2. This CDR3 is built from 15 residues. With V trimmed by 2 bases and J by 7 bases, 6 bases remained unmatched. Germline loops: CDR1 SGHTA, CDR2 FQGTGA. CDR3 in DNA: TGTGCCAGCAGCTTATTTAGCGGGAGCTCGAATGAGCAGTTCTTC. Protein: CASSLFSGSSNEQFF.

This rearrangement joins TRBV19 to TRBJ1-2; D gene ambiguous. Looked up from germline, CDR1 is LNHDA and CDR2 is SQIVND (reference sequence). This CDR3 has 10 amino acids. V gave up 6 bases and J gave up 7 bases, with 6 bases separating them. This CDR3 reads CASRGFGYTF. DNA for the CDR3: TGTGCCAGTAGGGGCTTTGGCTACACCTTC. The full variable domain, rest sourced from reference TRBV19 and TRBJ1-2, is DGGITQSPKYLFRKEGQNVTLSCEQNLNHDAMYWYRQDPGQGLRLIYYSQIVNDFQKGDIAEGYSVSREKKESFPLTVTSAQKNPTAFYLCASRGFGYTFGSGTRLTVV.

The V gene is TRBV5-1, the J gene TRBJ2-1; D may be TRBD1 (5 bases). CDR1 and CDR2 from the germline V gene are SGHRS and YFSETQ. The length of the CDR3 is 15 residues. V dropped 4 bases and J dropped 6 bases, with 17 bases sitting between them. The CDR3 spells CASSPRLGQINEQFF. The CDR3 bases are TGCGCCAGCAGCCCCCGGCTAGGACAAATCAATGAGCAGTTCTTC.

The DNA of the CDR3 is TGTGCCAGTAGTCACAGGGGGACGGGAGATGAGCAGTTCTTC. It is translated as CASSHRGTGDEQFF. The rearrangement links TRBV19 to TRBJ2-1; 8 positions agree with TRBD1. This CDR3 region has 14 residues. The V segment lost 5 bases and the J segment 8 bases; nucleotides outside the gene matches: 8. Germline assignment: CDR1 LNHDA and CDR2 SQIVND (reference sequence). The full variable domain, in which reference TRBV19 and TRBJ2-1 provide the parts outside the CDR3, is DGGITQSPKYLFRKEGQNVTLSCEQNLNHDAMYWYRQDPGQGLRLIYYSQIVNDFQKGDIAEGYSVSREKKESFPLTVTSAQKNPTAFYLCASSHRGTGDEQFFGPGTRLTVL.

The V gene is TRBV18, the J gene TRBJ1-1; 11 bases match TRBD1. The V and J ends lost 3 bases and 4 bases, in that order; junction bases with no gene match: 1. CDR3 length equals 14 residues. The germline CDR1 and CDR2 sequences are KGHSH and LQKENI. As DNA, the CDR3 is TGTGCCAGCTCACCGGGGACAGGGGGCACTGAAGCTTTCTTT. Protein sequence: CASSPGTGGTEAFF.

V is TRBV28 and J is TRBJ1-1, with unresolved D. The V gene's germline CDR1 is MDHEN and CDR2 SYDVKM. This CDR3 comprises 14 residues. The germline V and J ends were trimmed by 0 bases and 2 bases, with 7 bases remaining between them. The CDR3 spells CASSLWKGNTEAFF. CDR3 DNA sequence: TGTGCCAGCAGTTTATGGAAAGGCAACACTGAAGCTTTCTTT. Variable domain in full (rest from reference TRBV28 and TRBJ1-1): DVKVTQSSRYLVKRTGEKVFLECVQDMDHENMFWYRQDPGLGLRLIYFSYDVKMKEKGDIPEGYSVSREKKERFSLILESASTNQTSMYLCASSLWKGNTEAFFGQGTRLTVV.

The gene calls are TRBV19 and TRBJ2-5; tentatively, D is TRBD2 (6 bases). With 5 bases removed from V and 4 bases from J, the gap between germline ends came to 14 bases. This CDR3 comprises 14 residues. CDR1 and CDR2 from the germline V gene are LNHDA and SQIVND (reference sequence). CDR3 nucleotide sequence: TGTGCCAGTAGTCGGAGGGTCGAGGGAGAGACCCAGTACTTC. This translates into CASSRRVEGETQYF.

The V call is TRBV5-1, the J call TRBJ2-1; the D is unclear. CDR3 length: 13 residues. The V gene's germline CDR1 is SGHRS and CDR2 YFSETQ. V was cut by 1 base and J by 5 bases, with 7 bases left in between. CDR3 nucleotides: TGCGCCAGCAGCTTGAACACTAACAATGAGCAGTTCTTC. It codes for CASSLNTNNEQFF.

The CDR3 sequence: CASSFSRVRNTIYF. In DNA form, the CDR3 reads TGTGCCAGCAGTTTCTCGAGGGTAAGAAACACCATATATTTT. The chain employs TRBV27 and TRBJ1-3; D is undetermined. Between the trimmed V and J ends, which lost 3 bases and 5 bases, there was a span of 11 bases. This CDR3 comprises 14 residues. Germline CDR1 reads MNHEY; CDR2 reads SMNVEV (reference sequence).

This clone showed up just once. This chain links TRBV6-1 with TRBJ1-3; D is unclear. The CDR3 has 16 amino acids. Trimming took 2 bases from V and 0 from J, leaving 11 bases between them. Germline CDR1 MNHNS, CDR2 SASEGT. The CDR3 region has the DNA TGTGCCAGCAGTGAAACCGGAGAGAGCTCTGGAAACACCATATATTTT. Amino acid sequence: CASSETGESSGNTIYF.

This clone was seen a handful of times. The rearrangement uses TRBV10-1 and TRBJ2-5, with D uncertain. This CDR3 contains 12 residues. Per the germline V gene, CDR1 is WNHNN and CDR2 is SYGVQD (reference sequence). Between the trimmed V and J ends, which lost 6 bases and 4 bases, there was a span of 9 bases. The CDR3, as DNA: TGCGCCAGCAGCACGTCCGGAGAGACCCAGTACTTC. As protein: CASSTSGETQYF.

J is TRBJ2-1 and V is TRBV30; 9 bases line up with TRBD1. CDR1 and CDR2 from the germline V gene are GTSNPN and SVGIG (reference sequence). The CDR3 contains 14 residues. With 2 bases clipped from V and 4 bases from J, the junction kept 3 bases outside the gene matches. Here the CDR3 reads CAWSSDRGYNEQFF. The CDR3 DNA follows: TGTGCCTGGAGTTCCGACAGGGGGTACAATGAGCAGTTCTTC.

This clone was observed once. The chain joins TRBV20-1 to TRBJ1-6, with D perhaps TRBD1 (5 bases). The CDR3 totals 15 residues. Deletions cut 3 bases from V and 6 bases from J, with 15 bases between. Per the germline V gene, CDR1 is DFQATT and CDR2 is SNEGSKA (reference sequence). DNA for the CDR3: TGCAGTGCTAGTCTTCGGACACGGGGTAATTCACCCCTCCACTTT. Protein product: CSASLRTRGNSPLHF.